This T cell receptor (beta chain) comes out of a study of response to subunit inactivated influenza vaccine. TCRdb ran MiXCR on the RT-PCR reads and lists one entry per CDR3 protein. Of over 150,000 distinct CDR3 sequences listed, about 10% are singletons. Regarding the study as a whole: The authors suggested that every seasonal influenza vaccination recruits few new T cells.

As for this clonotype: What it binds is not known.

V gave up 2 bases and J gave up 10 bases, with 10 bases separating them. This CDR3 comprises 12 residues. Germline CDR1 SGHRS, CDR2 YFSETQ. This sequence originates from a man aged 50 to 69 who received an inactivated influenza vaccine. The chain recombines TRBV5-1 with TRBJ2-1; D uncertain. The specimen was CD8+ T cells sorted from PBMCs, collected approximately 25 months after vaccination. This CDR3 reads CASSLRGDEQFF. CDR3 nucleotide sequence: TGCGCCAGCAGCTTAAGAGGTGACGAGCAGTTCTTC.